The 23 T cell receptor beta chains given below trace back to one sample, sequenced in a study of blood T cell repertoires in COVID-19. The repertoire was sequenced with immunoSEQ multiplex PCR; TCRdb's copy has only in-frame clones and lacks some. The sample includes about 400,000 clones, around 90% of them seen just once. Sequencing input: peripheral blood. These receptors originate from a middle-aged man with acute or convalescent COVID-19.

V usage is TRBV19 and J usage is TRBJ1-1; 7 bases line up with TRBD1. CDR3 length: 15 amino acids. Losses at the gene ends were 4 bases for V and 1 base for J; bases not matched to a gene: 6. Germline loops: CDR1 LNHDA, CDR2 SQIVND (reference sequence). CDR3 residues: CASSRPGQRNTEAFF. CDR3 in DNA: TGTGCCAGTAGTAGACCGGGACAGCGGAACACTGAAGCTTTCTTT.

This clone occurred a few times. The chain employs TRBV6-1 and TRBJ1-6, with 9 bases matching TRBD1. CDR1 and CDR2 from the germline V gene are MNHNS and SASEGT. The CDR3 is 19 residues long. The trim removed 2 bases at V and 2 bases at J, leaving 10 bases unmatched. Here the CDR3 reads CASSETGTGRITYNSPLHF. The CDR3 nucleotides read TGTGCCAGCAGTGAAACCGGGACAGGGAGGATAACCTATAATTCACCCCTCCACTTT.

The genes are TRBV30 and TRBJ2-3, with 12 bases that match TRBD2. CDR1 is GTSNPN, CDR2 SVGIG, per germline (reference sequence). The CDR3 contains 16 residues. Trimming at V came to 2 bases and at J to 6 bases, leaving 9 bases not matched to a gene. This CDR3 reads CAWSHYSSGRGDTQYF. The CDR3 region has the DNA TGTGCCTGGAGTCACTACTCTAGCGGGAGGGGGGATACGCAGTATTTT.

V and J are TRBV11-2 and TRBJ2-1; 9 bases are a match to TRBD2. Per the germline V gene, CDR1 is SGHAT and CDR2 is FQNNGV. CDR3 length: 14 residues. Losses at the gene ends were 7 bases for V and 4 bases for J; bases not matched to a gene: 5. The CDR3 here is CASTPSGDYNEQFF. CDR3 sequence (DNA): TGTGCCAGCACCCCTAGCGGGGATTACAATGAGCAGTTCTTC. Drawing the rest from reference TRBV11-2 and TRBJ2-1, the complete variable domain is EAGVAQSPRYKIIEKRQSVAFWCNPISGHATLYWYQQILGQGPKLLIQFQNNGVVDDSQLPKDRFSAERLKGVDSTLKIQPAKLEDSAVYLCASTPSGDYNEQFFGPGTRLTVL.

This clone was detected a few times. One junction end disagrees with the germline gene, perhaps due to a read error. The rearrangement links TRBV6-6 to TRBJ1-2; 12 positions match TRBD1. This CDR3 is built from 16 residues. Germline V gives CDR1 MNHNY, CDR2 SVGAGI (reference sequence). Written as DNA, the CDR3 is TGTGCCAGCAGCTACTCTCCGGGACAGGGGGCCGGGGGCTACACCTTC. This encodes CASSYSPGQGAGGYTF.

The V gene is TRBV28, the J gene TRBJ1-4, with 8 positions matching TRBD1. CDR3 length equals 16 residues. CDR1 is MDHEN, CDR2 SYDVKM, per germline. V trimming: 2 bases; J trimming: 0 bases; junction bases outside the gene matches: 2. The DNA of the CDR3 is TGTGCCAGCAGTTTAGGGACAGGAACAACTAATGAAAAACTGTTTTTT. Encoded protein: CASSLGTGTTNEKLFF.

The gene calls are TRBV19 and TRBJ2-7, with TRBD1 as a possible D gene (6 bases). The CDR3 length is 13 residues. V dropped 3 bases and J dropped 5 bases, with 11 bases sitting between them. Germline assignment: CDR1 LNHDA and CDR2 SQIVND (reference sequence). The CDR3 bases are TGTGCCAGTAGTATTTCAGGGGCGGACGAGCAGTACTTC. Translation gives CASSISGADEQYF.

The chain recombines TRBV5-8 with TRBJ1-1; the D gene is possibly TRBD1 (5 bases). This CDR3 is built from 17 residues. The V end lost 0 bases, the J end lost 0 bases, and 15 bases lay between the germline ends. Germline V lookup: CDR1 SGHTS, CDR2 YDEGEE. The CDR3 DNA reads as TGTGCCAGCAGCTTGGGCAGGGTAGCCCACATGAACACTGAAGCTTTCTTT. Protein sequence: CASSLGRVAHMNTEAFF.

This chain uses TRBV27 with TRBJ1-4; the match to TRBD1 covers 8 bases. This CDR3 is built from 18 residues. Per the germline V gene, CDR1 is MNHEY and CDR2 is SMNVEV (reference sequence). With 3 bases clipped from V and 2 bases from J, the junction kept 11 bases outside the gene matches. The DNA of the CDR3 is TGTGCCAGCAGTTTGTTCAGGGGGCAGGGCCCCACTAATGAAAAACTGTTTTTT. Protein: CASSLFRGQGPTNEKLFF. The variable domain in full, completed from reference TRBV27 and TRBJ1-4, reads EAQVTQNPRYLITVTGKKLTVTCSQNMNHEYMSWYRQDPGLGLRQIYYSMNVEVTDKGDVPEGYKVSRKEKRNFPLILESPSPNQTSLYFCASSLFRGQGPTNEKLFFGSGTQLSVL.

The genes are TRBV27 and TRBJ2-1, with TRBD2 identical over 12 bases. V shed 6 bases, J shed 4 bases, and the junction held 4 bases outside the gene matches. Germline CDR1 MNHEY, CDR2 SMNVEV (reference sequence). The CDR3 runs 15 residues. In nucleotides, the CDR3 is TGTGCCAGCAGCCGGACTAGCGGGGAATACAATGAGCAGTTCTTC. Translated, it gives CASSRTSGEYNEQFF.

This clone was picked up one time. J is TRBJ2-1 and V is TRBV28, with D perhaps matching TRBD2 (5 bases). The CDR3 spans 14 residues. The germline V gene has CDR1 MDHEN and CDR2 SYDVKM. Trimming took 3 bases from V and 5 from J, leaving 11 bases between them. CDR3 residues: CASSLGGWDNEQFF. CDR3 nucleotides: TGTGCCAGCAGTTTGGGCGGGTGGGACAATGAGCAGTTCTTC.

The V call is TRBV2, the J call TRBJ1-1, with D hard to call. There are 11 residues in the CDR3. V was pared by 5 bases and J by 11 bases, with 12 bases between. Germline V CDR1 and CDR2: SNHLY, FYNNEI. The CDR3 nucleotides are TGTGCCAGCAGTCGAGAGGTAGCTGCTTTCTTT. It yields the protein CASSREVAAFF.

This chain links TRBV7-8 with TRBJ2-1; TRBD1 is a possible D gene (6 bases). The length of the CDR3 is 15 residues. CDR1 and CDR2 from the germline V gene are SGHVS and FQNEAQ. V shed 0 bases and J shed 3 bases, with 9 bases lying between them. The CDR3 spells CASSLAPQGYNEQFF. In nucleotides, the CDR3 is TGTGCCAGCAGCTTAGCCCCACAGGGCTACAATGAGCAGTTCTTC. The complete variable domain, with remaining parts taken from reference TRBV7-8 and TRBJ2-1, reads GAGVSQSPRYKVAKRGQDVALRCDPISGHVSLFWYQQALGQGPEFLTYFQNEAQLDKSGLPSDRFFAERPEGSVSTLKIQRTQQEDSAVYLCASSLAPQGYNEQFFGPGTRLTVL.

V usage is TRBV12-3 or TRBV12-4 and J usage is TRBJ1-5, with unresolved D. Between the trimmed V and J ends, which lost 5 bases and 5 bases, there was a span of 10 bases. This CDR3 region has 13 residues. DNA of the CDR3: TGTGCCAGCAGTCTCGAGAGGGATCAGCCCCAGCATTTT. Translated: CASSLERDQPQHF.

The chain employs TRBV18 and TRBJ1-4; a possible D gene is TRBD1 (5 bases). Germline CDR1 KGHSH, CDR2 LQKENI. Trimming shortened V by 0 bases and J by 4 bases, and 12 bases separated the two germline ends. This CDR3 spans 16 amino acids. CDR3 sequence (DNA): TGTGCCAGCTCACCACCGAAGGGGCAGAGTAATGAAAAACTGTTTTTT. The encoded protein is CASSPPKGQSNEKLFF.

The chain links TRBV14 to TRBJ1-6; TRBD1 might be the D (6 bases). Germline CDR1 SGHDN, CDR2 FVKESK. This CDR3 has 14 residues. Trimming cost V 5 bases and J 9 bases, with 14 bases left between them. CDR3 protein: CASSLGGASSPLHF. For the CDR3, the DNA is TGTGCCAGCAGCTTGGGGGGGGCGAGTTCACCCCTCCACTTT.

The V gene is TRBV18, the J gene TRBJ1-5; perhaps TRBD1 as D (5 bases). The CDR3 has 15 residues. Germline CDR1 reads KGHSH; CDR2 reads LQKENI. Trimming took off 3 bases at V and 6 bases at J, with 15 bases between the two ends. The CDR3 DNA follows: TGTGCCAGCTCACCCCAGGGCCTCACGGGTCAGCCCCAGCATTTT. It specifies CASSPQGLTGQPQHF.

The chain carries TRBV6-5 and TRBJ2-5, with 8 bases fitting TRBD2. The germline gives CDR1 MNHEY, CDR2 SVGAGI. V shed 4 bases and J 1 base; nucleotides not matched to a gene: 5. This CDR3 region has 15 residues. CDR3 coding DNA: TGTGCCAGCAGTTGGGAGCGGGAGACCCAAGAGACCCAGTACTTC. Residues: CASSWERETQETQYF.

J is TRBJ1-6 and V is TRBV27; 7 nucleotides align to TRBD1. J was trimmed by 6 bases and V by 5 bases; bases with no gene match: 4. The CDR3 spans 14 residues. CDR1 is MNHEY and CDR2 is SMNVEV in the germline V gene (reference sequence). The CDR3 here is CASSTQGTNSPLHF. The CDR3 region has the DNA TGTGCCAGCAGTACACAGGGGACTAATTCACCCCTCCACTTT.

Written as DNA, the CDR3 is TGTGCTACGGGGTTTACCAATGAGCAGTTCTTC. This sequence encodes CATGFTNEQFF. V gene TRBV7-8 combines with J gene TRBJ2-1, with a weak D call TRBD2 (5 bases). CDR1 SGHVS and CDR2 FQNEAQ come from the germline V gene. The CDR3 runs to 11 residues.

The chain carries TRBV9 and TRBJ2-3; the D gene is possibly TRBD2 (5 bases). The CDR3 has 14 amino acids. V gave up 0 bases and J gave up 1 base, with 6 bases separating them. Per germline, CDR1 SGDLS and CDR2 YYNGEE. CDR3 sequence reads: CASSVGLRTDTQYF. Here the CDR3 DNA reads TGTGCCAGCAGCGTAGGACTACGCACAGATACGCAGTATTTT.

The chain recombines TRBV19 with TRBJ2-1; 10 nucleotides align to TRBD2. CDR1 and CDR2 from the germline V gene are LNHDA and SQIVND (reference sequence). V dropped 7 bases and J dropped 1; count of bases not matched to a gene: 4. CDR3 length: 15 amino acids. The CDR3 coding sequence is TGTGCCAGTACCTTAGCGGGGGGATCCTACAATGAGCAGTTCTTC. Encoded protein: CASTLAGGSYNEQFF.

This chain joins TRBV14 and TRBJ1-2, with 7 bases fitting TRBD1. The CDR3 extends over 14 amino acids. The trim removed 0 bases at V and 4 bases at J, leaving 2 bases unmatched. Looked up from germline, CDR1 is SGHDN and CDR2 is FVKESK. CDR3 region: CASSQDPGGYGYTF. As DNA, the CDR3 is TGTGCCAGCAGCCAAGATCCAGGGGGCTATGGCTACACCTTC. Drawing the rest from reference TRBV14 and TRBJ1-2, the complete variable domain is EAGVTQFPSHSVIEKGQTVTLRCDPISGHDNLYWYRRVMGKEIKFLLHFVKESKQDESGMPNNRFLAERTGGTYSTLKVQPAELEDSGVYFCASSQDPGGYGYTFGSGTRLTVV.